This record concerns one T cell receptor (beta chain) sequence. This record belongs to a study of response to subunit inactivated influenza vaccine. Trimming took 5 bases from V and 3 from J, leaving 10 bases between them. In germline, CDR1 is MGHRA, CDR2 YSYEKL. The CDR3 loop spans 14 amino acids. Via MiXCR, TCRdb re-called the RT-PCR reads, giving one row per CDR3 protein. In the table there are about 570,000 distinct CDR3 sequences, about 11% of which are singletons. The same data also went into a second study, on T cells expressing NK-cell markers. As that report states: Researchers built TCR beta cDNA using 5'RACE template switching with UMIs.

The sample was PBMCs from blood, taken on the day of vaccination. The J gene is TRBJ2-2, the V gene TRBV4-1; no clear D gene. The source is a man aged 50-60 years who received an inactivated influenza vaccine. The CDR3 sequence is CASSVQRHTGELFF. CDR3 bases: TGCGCCAGCAGCGTCCAGCGACACACCGGGGAGCTGTTTTTT.